The 8 T cell receptor beta chains listed next were all sequenced from one sample in a study of cytomegalovirus exposure and HLA in healthy donors. Sequencing was performed with immunoSEQ multiplex PCR; in TCRdb, only in-frame clones are kept and a portion is missing. The sample has 150,000 to 160,000 clones, about 86% seen once. Specimen: PBMCs. These receptors originate from a man between 18 and 35 years old in good health and CMV-seropositive.

V and J are TRBV5-4 and TRBJ1-4; 9 nucleotides agree with TRBD1. The CDR3 has 16 residues. V shed 0 bases, J shed 2 bases, and the junction held 2 bases outside the gene matches. Germline CDR1 is SGHNT and CDR2 is YYREEE (reference sequence). The CDR3 sequence: CASSLGTGATNEKLFF. The CDR3 nucleotides read TGTGCCAGCAGCTTGGGGACAGGGGCGACTAATGAAAAACTGTTTTTT.

This chain connects TRBV2 to TRBJ2-5; no reliable D call. Germline loops: CDR1 SNHLY, CDR2 FYNNEI. Trimming cost V 7 bases and J 1 base, with 7 bases left between them. The CDR3 covers 12 residues. The CDR3 spells CASTYFQETQYF. CDR3 nucleotide sequence: TGTGCCAGCACATACTTCCAAGAGACCCAGTACTTC. The full variable domain, rest sourced from reference TRBV2 and TRBJ2-5, is EPEVTQTPSHQVTQMGQEVILRCVPISNHLYFYWYRQILGQKVEFLVSFYNNEISEKSEIFDDQFSVERPDGSNFTLKIRSTKLEDSAMYFCASTYFQETQYFGPGTRLLVL.

The V gene is TRBV7-8, the J gene TRBJ1-5; a weak D match, TRBD1 (6 bases). CDR3 length equals 15 residues. Looked up from germline, CDR1 is SGHVS and CDR2 is FQNEAQ. V was cut by 1 base and J by 2 bases, with 9 bases left in between. The CDR3 loop is CASSLGGQGNQPQHF. As DNA, the CDR3 is TGTGCCAGCAGCTTAGGGGGGCAGGGCAATCAGCCCCAGCATTTT.

There are a few counts of this clone. The chain links TRBV29-1 to TRBJ1-2; 7 positions match TRBD1. The CDR3 contains 10 residues. Germline V gives CDR1 SQVTM, CDR2 ANQGSEA. The V gene end was trimmed by 6 bases and the J gene end by 6 bases; junction bases not matched to a gene: 1. CDR3 sequence: CSVDRDGYTF. CDR3 nucleotides: TGCAGCGTCGACAGGGATGGCTACACCTTC.

This sequence joins TRBV5-6 and TRBJ1-5, with unresolved D. Trimming removed 4 bases at V and 6 bases at J, with 8 bases between. This CDR3 has 12 amino acids. The germline V gene has CDR1 SGHDT and CDR2 YYEEEE. The CDR3 sequence: CASSGGGQPQHF. The CDR3 region has the DNA TGTGCCAGCAGCGGCGGTGGTCAGCCCCAGCATTTT.

The genes are TRBV7-8 and TRBJ2-1, with 10 bases fitting TRBD2. CDR1 and CDR2 from the germline V gene are SGHVS and FQNEAQ. The junction had 6 bases not matched to a gene; V was cut back by 2 bases and J by 2 bases. This CDR3 has 17 residues. The CDR3 spells CASSLPPLAGAYNEQFF. The CDR3 coding sequence is TGTGCCAGCAGCTTACCGCCCCTAGCGGGGGCCTACAATGAGCAGTTCTTC.

The sample holds a few counts of this clone. The CDR3 DNA is TGTGCCAGCAGGGCAGGGACGAACACCGGGGAGCTGTTTTTT. Translating it yields CASRAGTNTGELFF. The gene calls are TRBV6-6 and TRBJ2-2; D is perhaps TRBD1 (5 bases). Trimming left V 6 bases short and J 0 bases short, with 8 bases between. Germline V gene data show CDR1 as MNHNY and CDR2 as SVGAGI (reference sequence). The CDR3 has 14 residues.

CDR3 DNA sequence: TGTGCCAGCAGTGCAGGGACAGGGGGAACTGAAGCTTTCTTT. Its translation is CASSAGTGGTEAFF. This chain joins TRBV6-1 and TRBJ1-1, with 11 bases fitting TRBD1. Germline CDR1 and CDR2: MNHNS and SASEGT. CDR3 length equals 14 residues. Trimming at V came to 4 bases and at J to 5 bases, leaving 3 bases not matched to a gene.